Listed below are T cell receptor beta chains from one sample, sequenced in a study of blood T cell repertoires in COVID-19. Only in-frame clones appear in the TCRdb table, and some are missing; sequencing was by immunoSEQ multiplex PCR. The sample carries 120,000 to 150,000 clones, 80% to 90% recorded once. Sequenced input: peripheral blood. Receptor source: a woman aged 55-69 years with COVID-19, enrolled during active disease. The CDR3 runs from the conserved cysteine through the conserved F or W. The D gene is left open where the match is weak. Clone size is shown for a subset of rows, as once, few, many or a class of expanded clone.

D gene	clone size	V gene	J gene	CDR3 protein	CDR3 DNA
-	-	TRBV14	TRBJ2-7	CASSHRGLRRAGEQYF	TGTGCCAGCAGCCACCGGGGACTCCGCAGGGCCGGCGAGCAGTACTTC
TRBD1	-	TRBV5-8	TRBJ2-5	CASSLNGQAQETQYF	TGTGCCAGCAGCTTGAACGGACAGGCCCAAGAGACCCAGTACTTC
-	-	TRBV11-3	TRBJ2-1	CASSFPSRRPRADNEQFF	TGTGCCAGCAGCTTCCCCTCGAGGAGGCCACGGGCCGACAATGAGCAGTTCTTC
-	-	TRBV14	TRBJ2-3	CASSQEVPGTNTQYF	TGTGCCAGCAGCCAAGAAGTGCCCGGGACAAATACGCAGTATTTT
-	-	TRBV28	TRBJ2-2	CASSFNRDTGELFF	TGTGCCAGCAGTTTTAATCGCGACACCGGGGAGCTGTTTTTT
-	-	TRBV6-5	TRBJ1-1	CASSYSGGTEAFF	TGTGCCAGCAGTTACTCGGGGGGCACTGAAGCTTTCTTT
-	-	TRBV10-3	TRBJ1-1	CATRRAQREGKTEAFF	TGTGCCACCAGGAGGGCCCAGAGGGAGGGGAAGACTGAAGCTTTCTTT
-	-	TRBV27	TRBJ1-5	CASSASQGSVNQPQHF	TGTGCCAGCAGTGCCTCACAGGGATCGGTCAATCAGCCCCAGCATTTT
TRBD1	-	TRBV6-5	TRBJ2-1	CASSTRQGEGDEQFF	TGTGCCAGCAGTACAAGACAGGGCGAGGGGGATGAGCAGTTCTTC
-	-	TRBV5-1	TRBJ1-1	CASSSDRIVTEAFF	TGCGCCAGCAGCTCTGACAGGATCGTCACTGAAGCTTTCTTT
TRBD1	-	TRBV12-5	TRBJ1-5	CASGFLPTESDRSNQPQHF	TGTGCTAGTGGTTTCTTACCAACTGAATCGGACAGGAGCAATCAGCCCCAGCATTTT
-	few	TRBV4-2	TRBJ1-1	CASSPPDSEAFF	TGTGCCAGCAGCCCGCCAGACAGTGAAGCTTTCTTT
-	once	TRBV12-3/TRBV12-4	TRBJ2-1	CASSYVGEQFF	TGTGCCAGCAGTTACGTCGGTGAGCAGTTCTTC
-	-	TRBV9	TRBJ2-5	CASSVAQGLETQYF	TGTGCCAGCAGCGTAGCTCAGGGTTTAGAGACCCAGTACTTC
-	-	TRBV7-3	TRBJ2-1	CASSLQALSDEQFF	TGTGCCAGCAGCCTCCAGGCCCTATCGGATGAGCAGTTCTTC
-	-	TRBV5-1	TRBJ2-1	CASSAGLPSEAEQFF	TGCGCCAGCAGCGCGGGACTCCCTTCGGAGGCTGAGCAGTTCTTC
-	once	TRBV9	TRBJ1-2	CASTGVGYTF	TGTGCCAGCACGGGGGTTGGCTACACCTTC
-	-	TRBV20-1	TRBJ1-4	CSASGSVGIENEKLFF	TGCAGTGCTAGTGGGTCGGTCGGGATCGAGAATGAAAAACTGTTTTTT
TRBD1	-	TRBV18	TRBJ1-2	CASSQTGESNYGYTF	TGTGCCAGCTCACAAACAGGGGAATCTAACTATGGCTACACCTTC
TRBD2	-	TRBV7-9	TRBJ2-7	CASSLGLAGTTYEQYF	TGTGCCAGCAGCTTAGGACTAGCGGGCACCACCTACGAGCAGTACTTC
TRBD1	-	TRBV28	TRBJ1-6	CASRDRGSYNSPLHF	TGTGCCAGCAGAGACAGGGGCTCCTATAATTCACCCCTCCACTTT
-	-	TRBV9	TRBJ1-1	CASSKGIAGHTEAFF	TGTGCCAGCAGCAAAGGGATTGCAGGGCACACTGAAGCTTTCTTT
-	few	TRBV14	TRBJ2-7	CASSPLGGATYEQYF	TGTGCCAGCAGTCCCTTGGGGGGAGCGACCTACGAGCAGTACTTC
TRBD1	-	TRBV6-6	TRBJ2-3	CASSRTQSGTGSGTDTQYF	TGTGCCAGCAGTCGAACGCAATCCGGGACAGGATCCGGTACAGATACGCAGTATTTT